This TCR beta chain is drawn from a study of blood T cell repertoires in COVID-19. Background on the study: Material from acute and convalescent COVID-19 was sourced from the United States, Italy and Spain. PBMCs, B-cell-depleted T cells, or T cells provided the cDNA or gDNA that made up the material.

Trimming shortened V by 1 base and J by 9 bases, and 13 bases separated the two germline ends. Germline lookup yields CDR1 MGHRA and CDR2 YSYEKL. This CDR3 region has 14 residues. Allocation to cohorts depended on clinical history reported by the participants. Measured with immunoSEQ multiplex PCR; TCRdb has only the in-frame clones, and not every one. The sample has about 220,000 clones, 80% to 90% seen once; the top ten hold around 3.2%. Sequenced input: PBMCs or T cells enriched from blood (not recorded which). This clonotype originated in a woman aged 18-30 years in a cohort exposed to, infected with or recovered from COVID-19 (not recorded which). The chain couples TRBV4-1 to TRBJ2-1, with a possible D match to TRBD2 (6 bases). CDR3 DNA: TGCGCCAGCAGCCAAGCCTTTAAGGAGGGTGAGCAGTTCTTC. Translating it yields CASSQAFKEGEQFF.